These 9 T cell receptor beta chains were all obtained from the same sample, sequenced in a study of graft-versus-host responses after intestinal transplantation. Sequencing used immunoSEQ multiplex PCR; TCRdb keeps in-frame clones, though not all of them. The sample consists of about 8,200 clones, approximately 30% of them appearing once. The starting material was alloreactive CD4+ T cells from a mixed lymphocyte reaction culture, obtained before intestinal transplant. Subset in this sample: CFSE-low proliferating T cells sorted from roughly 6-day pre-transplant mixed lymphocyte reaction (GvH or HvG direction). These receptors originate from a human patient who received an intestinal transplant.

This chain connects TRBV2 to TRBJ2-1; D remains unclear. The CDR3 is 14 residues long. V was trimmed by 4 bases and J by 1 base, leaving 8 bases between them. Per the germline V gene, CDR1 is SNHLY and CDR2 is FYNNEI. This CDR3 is CASSVGSSYNEQFF. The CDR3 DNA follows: TGTGCCAGCAGTGTTGGTAGTTCCTACAATGAGCAGTTCTTC.

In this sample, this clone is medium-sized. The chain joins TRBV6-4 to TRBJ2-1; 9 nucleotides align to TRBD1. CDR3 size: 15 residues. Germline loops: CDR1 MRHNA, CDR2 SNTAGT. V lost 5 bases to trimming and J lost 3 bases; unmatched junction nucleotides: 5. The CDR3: CASSPTGGYYNEQFF. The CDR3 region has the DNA TGTGCCAGCAGTCCGACAGGGGGGTACTACAATGAGCAGTTCTTC.

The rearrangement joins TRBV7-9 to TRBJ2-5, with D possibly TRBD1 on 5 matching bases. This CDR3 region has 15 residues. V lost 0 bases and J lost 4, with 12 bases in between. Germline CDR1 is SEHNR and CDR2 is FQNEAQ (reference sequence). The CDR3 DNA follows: TGTGCCAGCAGCTTAGCGTCTGTCCAGGGAGAGACCCAGTACTTC. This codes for CASSLASVQGETQYF.

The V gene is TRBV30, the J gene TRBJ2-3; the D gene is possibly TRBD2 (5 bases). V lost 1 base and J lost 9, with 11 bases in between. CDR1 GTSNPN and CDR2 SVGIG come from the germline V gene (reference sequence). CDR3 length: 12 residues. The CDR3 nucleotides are TGTGCCTGGAGTGCAACGGGATCCACGCAGTATTTT. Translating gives CAWSATGSTQYF.

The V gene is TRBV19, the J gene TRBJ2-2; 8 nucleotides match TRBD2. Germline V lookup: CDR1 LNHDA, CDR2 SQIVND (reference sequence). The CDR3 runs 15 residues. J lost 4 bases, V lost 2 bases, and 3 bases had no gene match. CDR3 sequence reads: CASSIRRGVTGELFF. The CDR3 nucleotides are TGTGCCAGTAGTATAAGGCGGGGGGTCACCGGGGAGCTGTTTTTT.

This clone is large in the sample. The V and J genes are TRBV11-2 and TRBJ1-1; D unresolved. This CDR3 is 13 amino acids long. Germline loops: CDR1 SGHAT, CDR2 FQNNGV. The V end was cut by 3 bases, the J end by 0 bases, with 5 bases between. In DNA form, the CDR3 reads TGTGCCAGCAGCTTCCGGTTGAACACTGAAGCTTTCTTT. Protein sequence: CASSFRLNTEAFF.

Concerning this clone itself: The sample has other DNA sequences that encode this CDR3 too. Written as DNA, the CDR3 is TGTGCCAGCAGTCGAGGGTACTATGGCTACACCTTC. This codes for CASSRGYYGYTF. The chain carries TRBV6-6 and TRBJ1-2; no firm D call. The V end was cut by 5 bases, the J end by 3 bases, with 7 bases between. The CDR3 length is 12 residues. Germline V lookup: CDR1 MNHNY, CDR2 SVGAGI (reference sequence).

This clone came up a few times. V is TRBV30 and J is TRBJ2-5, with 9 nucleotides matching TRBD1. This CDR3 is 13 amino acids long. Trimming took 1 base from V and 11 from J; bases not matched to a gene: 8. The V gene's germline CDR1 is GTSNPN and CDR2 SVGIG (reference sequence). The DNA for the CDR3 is TGTGCCTGGAGTGGGGGACAGGGCCTAGAGCAGTACTTC. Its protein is CAWSGGQGLEQYF.

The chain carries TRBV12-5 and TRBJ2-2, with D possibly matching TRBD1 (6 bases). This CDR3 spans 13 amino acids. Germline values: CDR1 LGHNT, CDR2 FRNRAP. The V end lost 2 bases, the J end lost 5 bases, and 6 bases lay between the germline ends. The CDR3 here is CASGLQGTGELFF. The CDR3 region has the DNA TGTGCTAGTGGTTTGCAGGGGACCGGGGAGCTGTTTTTT.